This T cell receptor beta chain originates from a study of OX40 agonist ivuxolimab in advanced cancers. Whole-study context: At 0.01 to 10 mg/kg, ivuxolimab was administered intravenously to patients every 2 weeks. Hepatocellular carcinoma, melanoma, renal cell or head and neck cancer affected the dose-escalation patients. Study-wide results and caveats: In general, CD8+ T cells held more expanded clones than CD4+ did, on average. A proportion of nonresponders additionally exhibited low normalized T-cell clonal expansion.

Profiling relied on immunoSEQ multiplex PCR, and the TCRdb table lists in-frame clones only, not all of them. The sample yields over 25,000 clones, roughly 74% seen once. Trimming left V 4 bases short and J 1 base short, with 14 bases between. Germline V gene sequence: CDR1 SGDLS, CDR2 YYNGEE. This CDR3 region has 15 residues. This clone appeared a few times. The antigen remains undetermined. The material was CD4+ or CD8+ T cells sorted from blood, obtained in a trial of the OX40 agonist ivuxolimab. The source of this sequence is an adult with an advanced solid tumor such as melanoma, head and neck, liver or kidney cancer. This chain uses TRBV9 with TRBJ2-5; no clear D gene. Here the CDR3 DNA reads TGTGCCAGCAGCCCACGGCCCAGGCCCCAAGAGACCCAGTACTTC. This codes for CASSPRPRPQETQYF. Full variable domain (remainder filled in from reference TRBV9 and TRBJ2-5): DSGVTQTPKHLITATGQRVTLRCSPRSGDLSVYWYQQSLDQGLQFLIQYYNGEERAKGNILERFSAQQFPDLHSELNLSSLELGDSALYFCASSPRPRPQETQYFGPGTRLLVL.